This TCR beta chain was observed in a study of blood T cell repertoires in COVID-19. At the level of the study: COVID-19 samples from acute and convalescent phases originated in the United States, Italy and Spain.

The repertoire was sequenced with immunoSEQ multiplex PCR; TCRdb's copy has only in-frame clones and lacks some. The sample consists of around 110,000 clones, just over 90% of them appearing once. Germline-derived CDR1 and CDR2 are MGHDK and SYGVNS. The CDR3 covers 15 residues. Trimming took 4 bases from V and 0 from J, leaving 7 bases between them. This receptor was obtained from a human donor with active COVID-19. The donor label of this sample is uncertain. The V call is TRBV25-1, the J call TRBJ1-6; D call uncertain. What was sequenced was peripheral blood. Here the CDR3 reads CASSGSSSYNSPLHF. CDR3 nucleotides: TGTGCCAGCAGTGGATCGAGCTCCTATAATTCACCCCTCCACTTT.